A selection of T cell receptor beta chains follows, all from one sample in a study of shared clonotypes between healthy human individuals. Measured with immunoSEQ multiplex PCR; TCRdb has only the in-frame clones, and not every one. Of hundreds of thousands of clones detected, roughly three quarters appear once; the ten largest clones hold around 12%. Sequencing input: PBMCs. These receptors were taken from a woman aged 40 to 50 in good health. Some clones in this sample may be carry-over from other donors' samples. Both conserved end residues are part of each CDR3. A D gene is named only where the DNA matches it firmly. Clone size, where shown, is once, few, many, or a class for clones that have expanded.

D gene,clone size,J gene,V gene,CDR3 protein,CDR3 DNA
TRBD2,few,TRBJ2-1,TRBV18,CASSPLGQQGTSGGWQFF,TGTGCCAGCTCACCGCTGGGACAGCAGGGGACTAGCGGGGGCTGGCAGTTCTTC
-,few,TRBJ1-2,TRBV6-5,CASRTPGTVYGYTF,TGTGCCAGCAGGACCCCCGGGACGGTCTATGGCTACACCTTC
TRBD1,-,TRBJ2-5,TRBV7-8,CANSRDRETQYF,TGTGCCAACAGCCGGGACAGGGAGACCCAGTACTTC
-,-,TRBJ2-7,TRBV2,CASRRSDSYEQYF,TGTGCCAGCAGAAGATCAGACTCCTACGAGCAGTACTTC
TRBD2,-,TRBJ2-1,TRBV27,CASSSPVLATSSYNEQFF,TGTGCCAGCAGTTCCCCGGTACTAGCGACTAGCTCCTACAATGAGCAGTTCTTC
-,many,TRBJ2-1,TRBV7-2,CASSLGGGSPEQFF,TGTGCCAGCAGCTTAGGAGGGGGGAGTCCTGAGCAGTTCTTC
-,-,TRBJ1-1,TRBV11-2,CASSLRRRTEAFF,TGTGCCAGCAGCTTAAGGAGAAGAACTGAAGCTTTCTTT
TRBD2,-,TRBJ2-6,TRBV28,CASTRGDSGANVLTF,TGTGCCAGCACCCGGGGGGACTCTGGGGCCAACGTCCTGACTTTC
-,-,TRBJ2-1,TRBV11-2,CASSPGGGYNEQFF,TGTGCCAGCAGCCCCGGGGGCGGCTACAATGAGCAGTTCTTC
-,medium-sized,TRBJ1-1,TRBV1,CTSSQEDRENTEAFF,TGCACCAGCAGCCAAGAAGACAGGGAGAACACTGAAGCTTTCTTT
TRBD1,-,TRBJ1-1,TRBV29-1,CSVEAGGWTEAFF,TGCAGCGTTGAGGCAGGGGGCTGGACTGAAGCTTTCTTT
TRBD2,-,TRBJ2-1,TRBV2,CASSMTSGRYNEQFF,TGTGCCAGCAGCATGACTAGCGGGAGGTACAATGAGCAGTTCTTC
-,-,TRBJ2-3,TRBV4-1,CARLPRNTQYF,TGCGCCAGACTACCCAGGAATACGCAGTATTTT
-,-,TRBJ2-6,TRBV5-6,CASSLYAAGANVLTF,TGTGCCAGCAGCCTCTATGCGGCTGGGGCCAACGTCCTGACTTTC
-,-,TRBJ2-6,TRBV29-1,CSVEGGGSGANVLTF,TGCAGCGTTGAAGGGGGAGGCTCTGGGGCCAACGTCCTGACTTTC
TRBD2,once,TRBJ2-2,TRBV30,CAWSVLGLGNTGELFF,TGTGCCTGGAGTGTACTCGGACTAGGGAACACCGGGGAGCTGTTTTTT
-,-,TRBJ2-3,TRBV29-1,CSVVRASTDTQYF,TGCAGCGTTGTGAGGGCTAGCACAGATACGCAGTATTTT
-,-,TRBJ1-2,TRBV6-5,CASSPEVTSYGYTF,TGTGCCAGCAGTCCCGAGGTTACGAGCTATGGCTACACCTTC
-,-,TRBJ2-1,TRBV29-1,CSVESTGEEQFF,TGCAGCGTTGAATCGACTGGGGAGGAGCAGTTCTTC
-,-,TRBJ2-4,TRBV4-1,CASSQAPTRATLDIQYF,TGCGCCAGCAGCCAAGCCCCGACTAGAGCCACGCTTGACATTCAGTACTTC
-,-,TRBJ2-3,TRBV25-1,CASSERGADTDTQYF,TGTGCCAGCAGCGAGAGGGGTGCCGACACAGATACGCAGTATTTT
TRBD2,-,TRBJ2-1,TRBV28,CASSLYAGGPRVEQFF,TGTGCCAGCAGTTTATATGCGGGAGGGCCGAGGGTTGAGCAGTTCTTC
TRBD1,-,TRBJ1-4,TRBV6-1,CASRDRGLEKLFF,TGTGCCAGCAGGGACAGGGGGCTAGAAAAACTGTTTTTT
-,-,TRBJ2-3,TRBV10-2,CASSDGGTDTQYF,TGCGCCAGCAGTGACGGGGGAACAGATACGCAGTATTTT
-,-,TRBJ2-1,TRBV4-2,CASSQVGSRAFF,TGTGCCAGCAGCCAAGTCGGGAGTCGCGCGTTCTTC
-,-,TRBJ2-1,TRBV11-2,CASSRGRYNEQFF,TGTGCCAGCAGTCGTGGACGCTACAATGAGCAGTTCTTC
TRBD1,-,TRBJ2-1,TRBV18,CASSPGAGGNEQFF,TGTGCCAGCTCACCAGGAGCAGGGGGCAATGAGCAGTTCTTC
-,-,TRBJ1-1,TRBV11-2,CASSSQMNTEAFF,TGTGCCAGCAGCTCACAGATGAACACTGAAGCTTTCTTT
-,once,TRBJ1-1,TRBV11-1,CASSKRTGGTEAFF,TGTGCCAGCAGCAAGAGGACTGGGGGCACTGAAGCTTTCTTT
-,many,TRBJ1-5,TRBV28,CASSLRRGYYQPQHF,TGTGCCAGCAGTTTAAGAAGAGGGTATTACCAGCCCCAGCATTTT
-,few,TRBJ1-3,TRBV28,CASRTGIPDTIYF,TGTGCCAGCAGAACAGGGATTCCGGACACCATATATTTT
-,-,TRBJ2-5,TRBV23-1,CASSHPPPGAQGETQYF,TGCGCCAGCAGTCATCCTCCCCCTGGGGCTCAGGGAGAGACCCAGTACTTC
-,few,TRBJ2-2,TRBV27,CASSLSVPESGELFF,TGTGCCAGCAGTTTATCAGTGCCGGAATCCGGGGAGCTGTTTTTT
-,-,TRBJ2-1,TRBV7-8,CASSSQGLVYNEQFF,TGTGCCAGCAGCTCACAAGGACTCGTATACAATGAGCAGTTCTTC
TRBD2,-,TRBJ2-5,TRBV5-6,CASSLGGKSGRPRETQYF,TGTGCCAGCAGCTTGGGGGGGAAGAGCGGGAGGCCGCGGGAGACCCAGTACTTC